This T cell receptor (beta chain) was recovered during a study of T cells in Graves' hyperthyroidism and ophthalmopathy. The source material, RNA transcripts, was used to amplify TCR beta CDR3 regions. HTBI primers were the set used in a first-round RT-PCR of the TCR CDR3. TCRdb re-analysed the multiplex PCR reads in MiXCR, keeping a single row per CDR3 protein. In the table there are approximately 380,000 distinct CDR3 sequences, roughly 20% of which are singletons. The sequenced material came from blood. The receptor comes from a man between 18 and 35 years old with Graves' ophthalmopathy.

The CDR3 loop reads CASSVEMVGAGELFF. The CDR3 region has the DNA TGTGCCAGCAGCGTAGAGATGGTAGGAGCCGGGGAGCTGTTTTTT. This chain uses TRBV9 with TRBJ2-2, with no clear D. The V end was cut by 0 bases, the J end by 6 bases, with 12 bases between. This CDR3 spans 15 amino acids. Per the germline V gene, CDR1 is SGDLS and CDR2 is YYNGEE.